A selection of T cell receptor beta chains follows, all from one sample in a study of PD-L1 blockade in urothelial cancer. The assay was immunoSEQ multiplex PCR, and TCRdb's table has in-frame clones only and misses some. The data hold about 84,000 clones, with about 81% observed a single time. The sample was PBMCs, taken around atezolizumab (anti-PD-L1) treatment. The receptors were gathered from a man in his 70s with urothelial cancer. CDR3s include the opening cysteine and the closing phenylalanine or tryptophan. The D gene is left open where the match is weak. Not every row has a clone size; where given, it reads once, few, many or a size class.

TGTGCCAGCAGCACCCCAGACAGGACGCAATCCTACGAGCAGTACTTC	CASSTPDRTQSYEQYF	-	-	TRBV21-1	TRBJ2-7
TGTGCCAGCAGCCCCGGAGGGGGCGAAGAGACCCAGTACTTC	CASSPGGGEETQYF	-	-	TRBV5-4	TRBJ2-5
TGTGCCAGCAGCGACAGGGTGGATGAGCAGTTCTTC	CASSDRVDEQFF	TRBD1	-	TRBV28	TRBJ2-1
TGTGCCAGCAGCTTAGAAACGGGCGGGGGCTCCTACGAGCAGTACTTC	CASSLETGGGSYEQYF	TRBD2	-	TRBV11-3	TRBJ2-7
TGTGCCAGCAGCGAGGGCAGGTTCAAGACCGGGGAGCTGTTTTTT	CASSEGRFKTGELFF	-	-	TRBV7-6	TRBJ2-2
TGTGCCAGCAGCTTGGGGGCCGATCCTGATAAAGCTTTCTTT	CASSLGADPDKAFF	-	-	TRBV9	TRBJ1-1
TGCGCCAGCAGCCGTGAGGGCCAGGACAATGAGCAGTTCTTC	CASSREGQDNEQFF	-	-	TRBV5-1	TRBJ2-1
TGTGCCAGCAGCTTGGGGCTAGCGGGAGGGACCGGGGAGCTGTTTTTT	CASSLGLAGGTGELFF	TRBD2	once	TRBV5-6	TRBJ2-2
TGTGCCACCAGCCGAGGGGGAGCTGCAGGGGCCCGCTACGAGCAGTACTTC	CATSRGGAAGARYEQYF	-	-	TRBV15	TRBJ2-7
TGTGCCAGCAGCTCAACACAGTACAATCAGCCCCAGCATTTT	CASSSTQYNQPQHF	-	-	TRBV5-8	TRBJ1-5
TGCGCCAGCAGCGTCAGCGGGGGAACAGATACGCAGTATTTT	CASSVSGGTDTQYF	TRBD2	-	TRBV5-1	TRBJ2-3
TGCGCCAGCAGCTTGGAACAGGCTAGGGAAGCTTTCTTT	CASSLEQAREAFF	-	-	TRBV5-1	TRBJ1-1
TGCGCCAGCAGCTTGGCACAGGGGGCTGGGACTGAAGCTTTCTTT	CASSLAQGAGTEAFF	TRBD1	-	TRBV5-1	TRBJ1-1
TGTGCCAGTTCTCGGGAGAGATCCTACAATGAGCAGTTCTTC	CASSRERSYNEQFF	-	-	TRBV19	TRBJ2-1
TGTGCCATCAGCCGCGTGCAGGTGAACACTGAAGCTTTCTTT	CAISRVQVNTEAFF	-	-	TRBV10-3	TRBJ1-1
TGTGCCAGCAGCTCGGGACAGGACGGAATGAACACTGAAGCTTTCTTT	CASSSGQDGMNTEAFF	TRBD1	-	TRBV11-3	TRBJ1-1
TGCGCCAGCAGCTTTAATTTCCCGGGACAGGGGCCCACTAATGAAAAACTGTTTTTT	CASSFNFPGQGPTNEKLFF	TRBD1	-	TRBV5-1	TRBJ1-4
TGTGCCAGTAGTCCGGCCCGGACAGGGGATGAAAAACTGTTTTTT	CASSPARTGDEKLFF	TRBD1	-	TRBV19	TRBJ1-4
TGCGCCAGCAGTGAGTCTGGCAACCAAGAGACCCAGTACTTC	CASSESGNQETQYF	-	-	TRBV10-1	TRBJ2-5
TGTGCCAGCAGCTTAAGGCAGGGGGTAGGCTACACCTTC	CASSLRQGVGYTF	TRBD1	-	TRBV7-2	TRBJ1-2
TGTGCCAGCAGCTTATCCGAACAGAACACCGGGGAGCTGTTTTTT	CASSLSEQNTGELFF	-	-	TRBV7-3	TRBJ2-2
TGTGCCAGTAGTATCGGGCAGGGGACAGATACGCAGTATTTT	CASSIGQGTDTQYF	-	once	TRBV19	TRBJ2-3
TGTGCCAGCAGTTCGCGCCGGACAGGGAACAATGAGCAGTTCTTC	CASSSRRTGNNEQFF	TRBD1	-	TRBV6-6	TRBJ2-1
TGTGCCAGTAGTATGGGACAGGGTAGAAATACGCAGTATTTT	CASSMGQGRNTQYF	TRBD1	few	TRBV19	TRBJ2-3
TGTGCCAGCTCACCCTTGGGCAGCACAGATACGCAGTATTTT	CASSPLGSTDTQYF	-	-	TRBV18	TRBJ2-3
TGTGCTAGTGGTTCGACTAGCGGCAATGAGCAGTTCTTC	CASGSTSGNEQFF	TRBD2	-	TRBV12-5	TRBJ2-1
TGTGCCAGCAGTGAAAACGGGAATCAGCCCCAGCATTTT	CASSENGNQPQHF	-	-	TRBV6-1	TRBJ1-5
TGTGCCAGCAGCTTCCTAGCGGGAGGGAGAAACGAGCAGTTCTTC	CASSFLAGGRNEQFF	TRBD2	-	TRBV7-3	TRBJ2-1
TGTGCCAGCAGTGCCTCCGGGACAGGGGTGGCCTATGGCTACACCTTC	CASSASGTGVAYGYTF	TRBD1	-	TRBV6-1	TRBJ1-2
TGTGCCAGCAGTGGACTAGCGGGAGGGCTGCGCACCGGGGAGCTGTTTTTT	CASSGLAGGLRTGELFF	TRBD2	-	TRBV27	TRBJ2-2
TGTGCCAGCAGTTTATCCGGGACATCCTCCTATGGCTACACCTTC	CASSLSGTSSYGYTF	-	-	TRBV27	TRBJ1-2
TGTGCCAGCAGTGAGCACAGGGAGTATGGCTACACCTTC	CASSEHREYGYTF	-	-	TRBV6-1	TRBJ1-2
TGTGCCAGTAGTATAGAGGCCAGGGGAGGGCGCAATGAGCAGTTCTTC	CASSIEARGGRNEQFF	-	-	TRBV19	TRBJ2-1
TGTGCCATCGGATGGACAGGGAAGTGGGACGAGCAGTACTTC	CAIGWTGKWDEQYF	TRBD1	many	TRBV10-3	TRBJ2-7
TGCGCCAGCAGTCATTACAGGGGGCGTAGTAGCAATCAGCCCCAGCATTTT	CASSHYRGRSSNQPQHF	TRBD1	-	TRBV23-1	TRBJ1-5
TGCGCCAGCAGACAGGATACATCCTACGAGCAGTACTTC	CASRQDTSYEQYF	-	once	TRBV5-1	TRBJ2-7
TGTGCCAGCAGCAGTAGCGGGACAAGAAACAATGAGCAGTTCTTC	CASSSSGTRNNEQFF	TRBD2	once	TRBV7-8	TRBJ2-1
TGTGCCAGCAGCCCCACAGGGGGCAGCTATGGCTACACCTTC	CASSPTGGSYGYTF	TRBD1	-	TRBV5-4	TRBJ1-2
TGTGCCAGCAGCTTACAGCGAACAGGAGGCTACACCTTC	CASSLQRTGGYTF	-	-	TRBV5-6	TRBJ1-2
TGTGCCAGCAGAGGACTCCTGAGCTCCTACGAGCAGTACTTC	CASRGLLSSYEQYF	-	once	TRBV6-6	TRBJ2-7
TGTGCCAGCAGTGATACTAGCGGGAGTATGTCTCGGGTTGACAATGAGCAGTTCTTC	CASSDTSGSMSRVDNEQFF	TRBD2	-	TRBV2	TRBJ2-1
TGTGCCATCGGGACAAGCTCCTACGAGCAGTACTTC	CAIGTSSYEQYF	-	once	TRBV10-3	TRBJ2-7
TGTGCCAGCAAGGGGACTAGCGGGGGGGCATCAGATACGCAGTATTTT	CASKGTSGGASDTQYF	TRBD2	-	TRBV2	TRBJ2-3
TGCGCCAGCAGTGAGGCACAGGGGGGGACCGGGGAGCTGTTTTTT	CASSEAQGGTGELFF	-	few	TRBV10-1	TRBJ2-2
TGCGCCAGCAGCTTGGGCAGGGGGGCTGAAGCTTTCTTT	CASSLGRGAEAFF	TRBD1	-	TRBV5-1	TRBJ1-1
TGCGCCAGCAGCTTGCAATGGGAGCTGGGGAATGAGCAGTTCTTC	CASSLQWELGNEQFF	-	-	TRBV5-1	TRBJ2-1
TGTGCCAGCAGCGTAGGACAGGGGTCCTATAATTCACCCCTCCACTTT	CASSVGQGSYNSPLHF	TRBD1	-	TRBV7-6	TRBJ1-6
TGTGCCAGCAAGACAGCTCGCTCTGGGGCCAACGTCCTGACTTTC	CASKTARSGANVLTF	-	-	TRBV6-5	TRBJ2-6
TGTGCCAGCAGAGAAGACAGGCTGAACACTGAAGCTTTCTTT	CASREDRLNTEAFF	-	few	TRBV6-1	TRBJ1-1
TGTGCCAGCACCCTAGCGGGGGGGCCATCGGTGCAGTTCTTC	CASTLAGGPSVQFF	TRBD2	-	TRBV18	TRBJ2-1
TGTGCCAGTATGACAGGGGGATATGGCTACACCTTC	CASMTGGYGYTF	TRBD1	-	TRBV5-6	TRBJ1-2
TGTGCCAGCAGAGGACAGGGGGAACGGTCACCCCTCCACTTT	CASRGQGERSPLHF	TRBD1	-	TRBV5-6	TRBJ1-6
TGTGCCAGCAGCCCGATAGCGGGGCTAGAAACAGATACGCAGTATTTT	CASSPIAGLETDTQYF	TRBD2	-	TRBV5-4	TRBJ2-3
TGTGCCAGCATCAAAGCGGGCCCCCCGGATACGCAGTATTTT	CASIKAGPPDTQYF	-	-	TRBV6-5	TRBJ2-3
TGCAGCGTTGAAGGGGCAGGCCGCGCTTTCTTT	CSVEGAGRAFF	-	-	TRBV29-1	TRBJ1-1
TGTGCCAGCTCACCAGAAGGTTCGGACTTTAACACTGAAGCTTTCTTT	CASSPEGSDFNTEAFF	-	-	TRBV18	TRBJ1-1
TGCAGCGTGGGGAGGGGCAGGTACTACGAGCAGTACTTC	CSVGRGRYYEQYF	TRBD2	-	TRBV29-1	TRBJ2-7
TGTGCCAGCAGCTTAGTATCCCAGGATACGCAGTATTTT	CASSLVSQDTQYF	-	once	TRBV7-2	TRBJ2-3